This T cell receptor (beta chain) was captured by sequencing in a study of cytomegalovirus exposure and HLA in healthy donors. As regards this clone: The antigen is not known. Other nucleotide sequences in the sample specify the same CDR3.

Whole-study results and caveats: A missense variant in DCLRE1C was later tied to TCR beta V- and J-gene trimming.

The CDR3 contains 11 residues. CDR1 SQVTM and CDR2 ANQGSEA come from the germline V gene. V lost 3 bases and J 6 bases, leaving 6 bases between the germline ends. The primer mix had 60 Vbeta and 13 Jbeta primers. TCRdb's table, derived via immunoSEQ multiplex PCR, lists solely in-frame clones and lacks some. The sample shows 65,000 to 80,000 clones, 60% to 85% of them seen only once. This chain connects TRBV29-1 to TRBJ2-1, with D possibly TRBD1 on 5 matching bases. The sequence came from a woman aged 40 to 50 in good health and CMV-seropositive. Sequenced sample: PBMCs. The CDR3 DNA reads as TGCAGCGTTGATAGGGGCAATGAGCAGTTCTTC. Its protein is CSVDRGNEQFF.